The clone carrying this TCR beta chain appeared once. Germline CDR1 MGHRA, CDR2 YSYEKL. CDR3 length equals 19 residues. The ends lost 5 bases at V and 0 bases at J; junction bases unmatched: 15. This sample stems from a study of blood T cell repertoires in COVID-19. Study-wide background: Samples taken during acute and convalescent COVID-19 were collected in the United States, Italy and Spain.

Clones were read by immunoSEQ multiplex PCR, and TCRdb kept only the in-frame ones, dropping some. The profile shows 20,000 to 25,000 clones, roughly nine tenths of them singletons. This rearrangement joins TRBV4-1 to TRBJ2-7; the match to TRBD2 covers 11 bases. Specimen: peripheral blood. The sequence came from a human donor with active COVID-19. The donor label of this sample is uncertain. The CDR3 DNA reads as TGCGCCAGCAGCAAAGGCATGTTACTAGCGGGAGAGAGCTCCTACGAGCAGTACTTC. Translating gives CASSKGMLLAGESSYEQYF.